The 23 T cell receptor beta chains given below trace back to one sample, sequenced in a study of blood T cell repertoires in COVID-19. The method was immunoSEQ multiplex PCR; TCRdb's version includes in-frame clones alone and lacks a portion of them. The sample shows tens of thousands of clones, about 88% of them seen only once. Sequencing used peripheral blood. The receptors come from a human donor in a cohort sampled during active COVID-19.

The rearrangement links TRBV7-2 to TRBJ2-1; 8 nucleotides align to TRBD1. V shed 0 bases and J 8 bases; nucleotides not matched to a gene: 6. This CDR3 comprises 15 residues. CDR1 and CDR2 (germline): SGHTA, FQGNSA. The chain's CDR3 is CASSLAPQGAYEQFF. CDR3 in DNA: TGTGCCAGCAGCTTAGCGCCCCAGGGGGCGTATGAGCAGTTCTTC. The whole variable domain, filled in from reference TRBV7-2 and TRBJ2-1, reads GAGVSQSPSNKVTEKGKDVELRCDPISGHTALYWYRQSLGQGLEFLIYFQGNSAPDKSGLPSDRFSAERTGGSVSTLTIQRTQQEDSAVYLCASSLAPQGAYEQFFGPGTRLTVL.

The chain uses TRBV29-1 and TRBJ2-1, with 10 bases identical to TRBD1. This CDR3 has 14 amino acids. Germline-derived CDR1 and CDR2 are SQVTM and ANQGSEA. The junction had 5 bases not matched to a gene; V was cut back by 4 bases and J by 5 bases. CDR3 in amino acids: CSVVRDRGNNEQFF. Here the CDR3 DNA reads TGCAGCGTTGTTCGGGACAGGGGAAACAATGAGCAGTTCTTC.

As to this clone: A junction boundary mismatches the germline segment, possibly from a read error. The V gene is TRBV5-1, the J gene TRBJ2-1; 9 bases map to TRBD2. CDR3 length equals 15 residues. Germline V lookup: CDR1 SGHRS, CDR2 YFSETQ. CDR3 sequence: CASRLGSGGGNEQFF. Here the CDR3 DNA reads TGCGCCAGCAGGTTGGGTAGCGGGGGAGGTAATGAGCAGTTCTTC.

CDR3 sequence: CASSFGPGTSTDTQYF. The CDR3 DNA is TGTGCCAGCAGCTTCGGTCCGGGGACTAGCACAGATACGCAGTATTTT. V gene TRBV5-6 combines with J gene TRBJ2-3; TRBD2 might be the D (6 bases). Trimming took 2 bases from V and 0 from J, leaving 13 bases between them. The CDR3 spans 16 residues. Germline V gene data show CDR1 as SGHDT and CDR2 as YYEEEE.

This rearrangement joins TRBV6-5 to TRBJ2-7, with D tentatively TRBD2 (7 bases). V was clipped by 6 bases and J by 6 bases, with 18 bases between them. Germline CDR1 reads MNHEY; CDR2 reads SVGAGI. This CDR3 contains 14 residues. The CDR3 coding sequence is TGTGCCAGCAGGCCGGGCAGGGGAGGGAGCGAGCAGTACGTC. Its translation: CASRPGRGGSEQYV.

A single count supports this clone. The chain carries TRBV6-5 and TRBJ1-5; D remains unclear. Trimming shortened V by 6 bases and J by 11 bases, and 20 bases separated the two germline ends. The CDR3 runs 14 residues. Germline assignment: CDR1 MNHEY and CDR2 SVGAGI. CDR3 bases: TGTGCCAGCAGGGGTGGCGGGGTCATGACGGCCCAGCATTTT. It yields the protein CASRGGGVMTAQHF.

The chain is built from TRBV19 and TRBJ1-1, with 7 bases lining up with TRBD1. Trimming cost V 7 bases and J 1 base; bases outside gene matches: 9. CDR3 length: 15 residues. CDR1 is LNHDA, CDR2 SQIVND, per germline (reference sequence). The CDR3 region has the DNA TGTGCCAGTACCTCGGACAGGAGACCGAACACTGAAGCTTTCTTT. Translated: CASTSDRRPNTEAFF.

CDR3 protein: CASSPRQGDQETQYF. CDR3 bases: TGTGCCAGCAGCCCCCGGCAGGGGGACCAAGAGACCCAGTACTTC. The chain has TRBV6-5 and TRBJ2-5; 7 positions match TRBD1. The CDR3 covers 15 residues. Germline V gene data show CDR1 as MNHEY and CDR2 as SVGAGI. The J segment lost 0 bases and the V segment lost 6 bases, leaving 7 bases of the junction unmatched.

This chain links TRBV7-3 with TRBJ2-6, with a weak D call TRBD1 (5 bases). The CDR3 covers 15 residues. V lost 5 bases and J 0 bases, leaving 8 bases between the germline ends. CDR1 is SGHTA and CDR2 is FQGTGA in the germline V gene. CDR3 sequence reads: CASSPTVSGANVLTF. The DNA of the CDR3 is TGTGCCAGCAGCCCGACAGTCTCTGGGGCCAACGTCCTGACTTTC.

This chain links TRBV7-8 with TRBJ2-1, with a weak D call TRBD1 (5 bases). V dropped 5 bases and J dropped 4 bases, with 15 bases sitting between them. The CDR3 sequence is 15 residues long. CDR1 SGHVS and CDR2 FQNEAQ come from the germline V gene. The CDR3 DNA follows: TGTGCCAGCAGCACGGAAGGCAGGACATACAATGAGCAGTTCTTC. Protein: CASSTEGRTYNEQFF.

The CDR3 loop reads CASSPLGQIQETQYF. In nucleotides, the CDR3 is TGTGCCAGCTCACCACTGGGGCAGATCCAAGAGACCCAGTACTTC. The gene calls are TRBV18 and TRBJ2-5, with D maybe TRBD1 (5 bases). The CDR3 runs to 15 residues. V was clipped by 1 base and J by 1 base, with 10 bases between them. The germline V gene encodes CDR1 KGHSH and CDR2 LQKENI.

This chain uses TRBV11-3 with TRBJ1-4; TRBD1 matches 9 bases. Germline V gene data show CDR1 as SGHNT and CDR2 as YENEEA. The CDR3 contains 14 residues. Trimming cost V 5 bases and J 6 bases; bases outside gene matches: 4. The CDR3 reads CASSPRTGDEKLFF. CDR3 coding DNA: TGTGCCAGCAGCCCGCGGACAGGGGATGAAAAACTGTTTTTT.

The CDR3 DNA is TGTGCCAGCAGCTTCCGGGACACTGAAGCTTTCTTT. Translation: CASSFRDTEAFF. The rearrangement joins TRBV11-2 to TRBJ1-1; D is ambiguous. V lost 3 bases and J 3 bases, leaving 5 bases between the germline ends. The germline CDR1 and CDR2 sequences are SGHAT and FQNNGV. The CDR3 length is 12 residues.

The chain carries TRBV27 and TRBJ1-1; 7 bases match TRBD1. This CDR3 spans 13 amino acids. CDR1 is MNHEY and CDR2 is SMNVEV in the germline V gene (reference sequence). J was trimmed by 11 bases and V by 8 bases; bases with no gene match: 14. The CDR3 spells CASVKTGQSLAFF. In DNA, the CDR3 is TGTGCCAGCGTAAAAACGGGACAGTCTCTGGCTTTCTTT.

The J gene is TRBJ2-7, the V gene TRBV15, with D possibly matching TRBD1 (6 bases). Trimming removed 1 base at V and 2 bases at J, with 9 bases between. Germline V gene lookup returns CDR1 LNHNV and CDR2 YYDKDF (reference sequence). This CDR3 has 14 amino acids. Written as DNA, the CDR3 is TGTGCCACCAGCAGAGGGGACACCGCCTACGAGCAGTACTTC. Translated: CATSRGDTAYEQYF.

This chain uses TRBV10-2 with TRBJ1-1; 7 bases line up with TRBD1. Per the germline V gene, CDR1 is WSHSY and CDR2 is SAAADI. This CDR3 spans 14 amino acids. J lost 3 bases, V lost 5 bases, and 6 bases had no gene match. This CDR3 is CASSSEGAHTEAFF. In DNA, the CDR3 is TGCGCCAGCAGTTCGGAGGGGGCTCACACTGAAGCTTTCTTT.

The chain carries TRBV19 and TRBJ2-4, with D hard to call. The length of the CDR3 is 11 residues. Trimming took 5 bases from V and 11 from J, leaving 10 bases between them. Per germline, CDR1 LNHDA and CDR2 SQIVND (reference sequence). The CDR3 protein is CASSDLRVQYF. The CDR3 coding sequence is TGTGCCAGTAGTGACCTTCGGGTTCAGTACTTC.

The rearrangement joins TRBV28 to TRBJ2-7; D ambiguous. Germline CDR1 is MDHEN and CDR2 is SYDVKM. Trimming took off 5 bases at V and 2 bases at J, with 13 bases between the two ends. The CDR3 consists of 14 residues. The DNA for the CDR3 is TGTGCCAGCAGTGACTCATACCCTCCCTACGAGCAGTACTTC. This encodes CASSDSYPPYEQYF.

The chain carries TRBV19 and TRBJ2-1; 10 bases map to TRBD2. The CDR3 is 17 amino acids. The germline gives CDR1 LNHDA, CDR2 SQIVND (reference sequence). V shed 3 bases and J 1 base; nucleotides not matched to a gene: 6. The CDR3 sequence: CASSIISGGQSYNEQFF. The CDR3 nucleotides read TGTGCCAGTAGTATCATTAGCGGGGGGCAATCCTACAATGAGCAGTTCTTC.

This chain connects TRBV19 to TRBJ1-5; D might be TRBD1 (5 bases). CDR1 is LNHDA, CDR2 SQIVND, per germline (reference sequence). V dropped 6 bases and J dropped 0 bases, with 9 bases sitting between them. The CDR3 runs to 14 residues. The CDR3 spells CASSDGGSNQPQHF. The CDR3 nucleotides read TGTGCCAGTAGCGACGGGGGTAGCAATCAGCCCCAGCATTTT. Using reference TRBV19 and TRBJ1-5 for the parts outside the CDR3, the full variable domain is DGGITQSPKYLFRKEGQNVTLSCEQNLNHDAMYWYRQDPGQGLRLIYYSQIVNDFQKGDIAEGYSVSREKKESFPLTVTSAQKNPTAFYLCASSDGGSNQPQHFGDGTRLSIL.

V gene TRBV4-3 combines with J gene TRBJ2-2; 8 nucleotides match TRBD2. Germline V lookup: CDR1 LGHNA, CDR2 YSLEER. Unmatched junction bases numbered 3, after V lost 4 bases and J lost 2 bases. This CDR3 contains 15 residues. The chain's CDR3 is CASSPTSANTGELFF. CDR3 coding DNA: TGCGCCAGCAGCCCGACTAGCGCTAACACCGGGGAGCTGTTTTTT.

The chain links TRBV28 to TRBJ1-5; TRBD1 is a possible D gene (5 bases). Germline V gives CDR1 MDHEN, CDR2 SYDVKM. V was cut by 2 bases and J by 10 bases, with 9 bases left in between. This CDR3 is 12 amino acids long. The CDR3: CASSLQGLPQHF. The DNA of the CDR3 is TGTGCCAGCAGTTTACAGGGACTTCCCCAGCATTTT.

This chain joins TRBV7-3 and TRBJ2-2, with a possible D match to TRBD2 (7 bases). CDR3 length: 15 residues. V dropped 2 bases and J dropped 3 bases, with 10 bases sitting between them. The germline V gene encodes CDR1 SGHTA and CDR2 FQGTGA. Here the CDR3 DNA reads TGTGCCAGCAGCTTATTAGGGGGGGACACCGGGGAGCTGTTTTTT. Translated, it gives CASSLLGGDTGELFF.